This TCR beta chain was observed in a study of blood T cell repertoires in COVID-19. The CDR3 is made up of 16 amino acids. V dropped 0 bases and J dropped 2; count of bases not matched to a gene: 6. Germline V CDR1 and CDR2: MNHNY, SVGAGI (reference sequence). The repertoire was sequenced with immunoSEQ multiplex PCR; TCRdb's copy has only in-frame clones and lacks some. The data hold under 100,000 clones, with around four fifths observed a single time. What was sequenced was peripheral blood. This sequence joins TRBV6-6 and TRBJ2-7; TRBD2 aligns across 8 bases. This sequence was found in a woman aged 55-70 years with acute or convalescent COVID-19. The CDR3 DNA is TGTGCCAGCAGTTACTCGGCGGGGGGACCCCCCTACGAGCAGTACTTC. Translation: CASSYSAGGPPYEQYF.